Below, one TCR beta chain is given with its context. No antigen is known for it. Losses at the gene ends were 5 bases for V and 0 bases for J; bases not matched to a gene: 9. CDR3 length equals 18 residues. The germline V gene encodes CDR1 SGHTA and CDR2 FQGNSA. Clones were read by immunoSEQ multiplex PCR, and TCRdb kept only the in-frame ones, dropping some. The sample records around 56,000 clones, approximately 79% being singletons. This specimen belongs to a study of OX40 agonist ivuxolimab in advanced cancers. Study-level background: A history of anti-PD-1, anti-PD-L1 or anti-CTLA-4 therapy was acceptable, and about 40% had some. Findings of the study overall: Expanded peripheral T cells had an undetermined antigen specificity. With doses of 0.1-3.0 mg/kg, partial responders showed among the lowest clonal expansion.

Baseline, cycle 4 day 1, and cycle 7 day 1 were the blood sampling points. V and J are TRBV7-2 and TRBJ2-6; 8 nucleotides agree with TRBD1. The TCR comes from an adult with an advanced solid tumor such as melanoma, head and neck, liver or kidney cancer. The source material was CD4+ or CD8+ T cells sorted from blood, sampled in a trial of the OX40 agonist ivuxolimab. CDR3 bases: TGTGCCAGCAGCCCTGGGTACAGGGGGGCCTCTGGGGCCAACGTCCTGACTTTC. Protein: CASSPGYRGASGANVLTF.